This TCR beta chain was found in a study of cytomegalovirus exposure and HLA in healthy donors. Study observations and caveats: According to a later analysis, donors in an Asian-associated ancestry cluster reportedly had fewer N-insertions than the roughly 630-donor mean. Follow-up analysis later connected one missense variant in DCLRE1C with trimming of TCR beta V- and J-genes. Sequencing likely produced, as an artifact, a cluster of highly shared sequence variants.

This clone was detected only a few times. Its antigen is not identified. Germline CDR1 is MNHNY and CDR2 is SVGAGI (reference sequence). Trimming took 6 bases from V and 5 from J, leaving 19 bases between them. The CDR3 totals 15 residues. PCR used 60 Vbeta primers and 13 Jbeta primers. Here immunoSEQ multiplex PCR was the method, and the copy in TCRdb shows in-frame clones only, minus some. The sample has under 200,000 clones, roughly 90% seen once. Participants comprised healthy donors of bone marrow. V usage is TRBV6-6 and J usage is TRBJ1-2, with TRBD1 as a possible D gene (5 bases). This receptor was obtained from a woman aged 25 to 39 in good health and CMV-seronegative. The sample taken for sequencing was PBMCs. The CDR3 bases are TGTGCCAGCAGCCAGGGAAGGGCCATTAGTTATGGCTACACCTTC. This translates into CASSQGRAISYGYTF.